The T cell receptor beta chain under discussion was sequenced for a study of T cell responses to AZD1222 COVID-19 vaccine. V shed 0 bases and J shed 3 bases, with 18 bases lying between them. Germline V gene data show CDR1 as MNHEY and CDR2 as SVGEGT. This CDR3 is built from 18 residues. Generated by immunoSEQ multiplex PCR, the TCRdb table keeps only in-frame clones and is missing some. The sample yields some 80,000 clones, more than 70% seen once. Findings and limits, study-wide: Donors, mostly white British, included more females; clonal diversity was possibly underestimated. The repertoires were collected only after the peak T cell response. Along spike, vaccine-associated CD4 TCRs were found throughout, with dominance at 160-218 and 743-854.

To note about this clone: Its antigen is unknown.

The TCR was taken from an adult who received the MenACWY meningococcal vaccine as a control. The material was peripheral blood, obtained 28 days after the second dose of the MenACWY control vaccine. V and J are TRBV6-2 or TRBV6-3 and TRBJ1-5; D unresolved. The CDR3 DNA follows: TGTGCCAGCAGTTACTCGAAGGAACACCAACTTTACAATCAGCCCCAGCATTTT. Protein sequence: CASSYSKEHQLYNQPQHF.